The rows below give T cell receptor beta chains drawn from one sample of a study of Ad26.COV2.S vaccination and SARS-CoV-2 variants. Here immunoSEQ multiplex PCR was the method, and the copy in TCRdb shows in-frame clones only, minus some. Among 440,000 or so clones, around 89% were seen once, and the ten largest hold approximately 1.7%. The sequencing here drew on peripheral blood, taken in a trial of Ad26.COV2.S vaccine versus placebo. The receptors shown here come from a person between 18 and 65 years old who received the Ad26.COV2.S COVID-19 vaccine or a placebo. CDR3s include the opening cysteine and the closing phenylalanine or tryptophan. Each record gives: D gene, V gene, clone size, J gene, CDR3 DNA, CDR3 protein. D genes are given only for firm matches. Clone size, where shown, is once, few, many, or a class for clones that have expanded.

D gene: .
V gene: TRBV12-3/TRBV12-4
clone size: .
J gene: TRBJ1-1
CDR3 DNA: TGTGCCAGCAATACCCCCCCGAACACTGAAGCTTTCTTT
CDR3 protein: CASNTPPNTEAFF

D gene: TRBD1
V gene: TRBV30
clone size: .
J gene: TRBJ1-4
CDR3 DNA: TGTGCCTGGAGTTGGGACAGGGGAGGTGAAAAACTGTTTTTT
CDR3 protein: CAWSWDRGGEKLFF

D gene: TRBD1
V gene: TRBV5-4
clone size: .
J gene: TRBJ2-3
CDR3 DNA: TGTGCCAGCAGCTTGACAGGGGCAGATACGCAGTATTTT
CDR3 protein: CASSLTGADTQYF

D gene: .
V gene: TRBV27
clone size: .
J gene: TRBJ2-3
CDR3 DNA: TGTGCCAGCAGACCATTTACCGTCTCCCACACAGATACGCAGTATTTT
CDR3 protein: CASRPFTVSHTDTQYF

D gene: .
V gene: TRBV6-6
clone size: .
J gene: TRBJ1-1
CDR3 DNA: TGTGCCAGCAGTTATTTACGGACTGAAGCTTTCTTT
CDR3 protein: CASSYLRTEAFF

D gene: .
V gene: TRBV30
clone size: .
J gene: TRBJ1-1
CDR3 DNA: TGTGCCTGGAGTGTAGGGAACGTGGCTTTCTTT
CDR3 protein: CAWSVGNVAFF

D gene: TRBD2
V gene: TRBV15
clone size: .
J gene: TRBJ2-1
CDR3 DNA: TGTGCCACCAGCAGAGCCAGGACTAGCGGCCGACCGTACAATGAGCAGTTCTTC
CDR3 protein: CATSRARTSGRPYNEQFF

D gene: .
V gene: TRBV2
clone size: .
J gene: TRBJ1-1
CDR3 DNA: TGTGCCAGCAACAAGGGAGGAGTCACTGAAGCTTTCTTT
CDR3 protein: CASNKGGVTEAFF

D gene: TRBD2
V gene: TRBV5-4
clone size: .
J gene: TRBJ2-5
CDR3 DNA: TGTGCCAGCAGCTTCGGGGCGGGGGGTTTGCAAGAGACCCAGTACTTC
CDR3 protein: CASSFGAGGLQETQYF

D gene: .
V gene: TRBV5-1
clone size: once
J gene: TRBJ2-5
CDR3 DNA: TGCGCCAGCAGCTTGGGACTCCAAGAGACCCAGTACTTC
CDR3 protein: CASSLGLQETQYF

D gene: .
V gene: TRBV30
clone size: .
J gene: TRBJ1-3
CDR3 DNA: TGTGCCTGGAGTAAAGGGGGCTCTGGAAACACCATATATTTT
CDR3 protein: CAWSKGGSGNTIYF

D gene: .
V gene: TRBV7-9
clone size: once
J gene: TRBJ1-6
CDR3 DNA: TGTGCCAGCAGCTCCACAAAAGATGGGGCTCCCCTCCACTTT
CDR3 protein: CASSSTKDGAPLHF

D gene: TRBD1
V gene: TRBV19
clone size: .
J gene: TRBJ1-4
CDR3 DNA: TGTGCCAGTAGTATAGACGCCGACAGGGGCCAGGGAGAAAAACTGTTTTTT
CDR3 protein: CASSIDADRGQGEKLFF

D gene: TRBD1
V gene: TRBV27
clone size: .
J gene: TRBJ1-2
CDR3 DNA: TGTGCCAGCAGTTTATTTAGGGGGCAAGGCTACACCTTC
CDR3 protein: CASSLFRGQGYTF

D gene: .
V gene: TRBV7-6
clone size: .
J gene: TRBJ1-4
CDR3 DNA: TGTGCCAGCAGCTTAGCTGGGGGGCCAAATGAAAAACTGTTTTTT
CDR3 protein: CASSLAGGPNEKLFF

D gene: TRBD1
V gene: TRBV29-1
clone size: .
J gene: TRBJ1-2
CDR3 DNA: TGCAGCGTTGAAAGGACAGGGGCGAGCTACTATGGCTACACCTTC
CDR3 protein: CSVERTGASYYGYTF

D gene: TRBD1
V gene: TRBV4-3
clone size: .
J gene: TRBJ1-1
CDR3 DNA: TGCGCCAGCAGCCGGAACAGGGGGGTAGGCACTGAAGCTTTCTTT
CDR3 protein: CASSRNRGVGTEAFF

D gene: TRBD2
V gene: TRBV10-3
clone size: .
J gene: TRBJ2-7
CDR3 DNA: TGTGCCACCGGGACTAGCGGGTACACCCTCTCCTACGAGCAGTACTTC
CDR3 protein: CATGTSGYTLSYEQYF

D gene: TRBD1
V gene: TRBV3-1/TRBV3-2
clone size: few
J gene: TRBJ1-2
CDR3 DNA: TGTGCCAGCAGCTTGCGACAGGGGTATGGCTACACCTTC
CDR3 protein: CASSLRQGYGYTF

D gene: .
V gene: TRBV9
clone size: .
J gene: TRBJ1-1
CDR3 DNA: TGTGCCAGCAGCGAGGGTTTGAACACTGAAGCTTTCTTT
CDR3 protein: CASSEGLNTEAFF

D gene: TRBD1
V gene: TRBV28
clone size: .
J gene: TRBJ1-1
CDR3 DNA: TGTGCCAGCAGTGAGACAGGGGGTTTTGGGAACACTGAAGCTTTCTTT
CDR3 protein: CASSETGGFGNTEAFF

D gene: .
V gene: TRBV29-1
clone size: .
J gene: TRBJ1-1
CDR3 DNA: TGCAGTCTGTCTCAGGGTGGAGGGGCTGAAGCTTTCTTT
CDR3 protein: CSLSQGGGAEAFF

D gene: .
V gene: TRBV21-1
clone size: once
J gene: TRBJ2-5
CDR3 DNA: TGTGCCAACGGGGGCGGGGGAGGAGAGACCCAGTACTTC
CDR3 protein: CANGGGGGETQYF

D gene: .
V gene: TRBV6-5
clone size: .
J gene: TRBJ1-1
CDR3 DNA: TGTGCCAGCTCCTACCGGGGCCAACGCGGTGCTGGAGCTTTCTTT
CDR3 protein: CASSYRGQRGAGAFF

D gene: TRBD2
V gene: TRBV6-5
clone size: .
J gene: TRBJ2-7
CDR3 DNA: TGTGCCAGCAGTTACGGACTAGCGGAGGGAACCTACGAGCAGTACTTC
CDR3 protein: CASSYGLAEGTYEQYF

D gene: .
V gene: TRBV6-5
clone size: .
J gene: TRBJ1-2
CDR3 DNA: TGTGCCAGCAGGAGGGGGGGCTATGGCTACACCTTC
CDR3 protein: CASRRGGYGYTF

D gene: .
V gene: TRBV2
clone size: .
J gene: TRBJ1-2
CDR3 DNA: TGTGCCAGCAGTGAAAGTCAAGGCTATGGCTACACCTTC
CDR3 protein: CASSESQGYGYTF

D gene: TRBD2
V gene: TRBV7-9
clone size: few
J gene: TRBJ2-1
CDR3 DNA: TGTGCCAGCAGCCCGCGGACTAGCGGAGGCCACAATGAGCAGTTCTTC
CDR3 protein: CASSPRTSGGHNEQFF

D gene: .
V gene: TRBV11-2
clone size: once
J gene: TRBJ2-7
CDR3 DNA: TGTGCCAGCAGCTTAGGGTTCGGCTACGAGCAGTACTTC
CDR3 protein: CASSLGFGYEQYF

D gene: .
V gene: TRBV14
clone size: .
J gene: TRBJ2-3
CDR3 DNA: TGTGCCAGCAGCCATCTTACTGTCTCAGATACGCAGTATTTT
CDR3 protein: CASSHLTVSDTQYF

D gene: TRBD2
V gene: TRBV3-1/TRBV3-2
clone size: once
J gene: TRBJ2-1
CDR3 DNA: TGTGCCAGCAGCCACCCTAGCGGGAGAACCTACAATGAGCAGTTCTTC
CDR3 protein: CASSHPSGRTYNEQFF

D gene: TRBD1
V gene: TRBV6-5
clone size: .
J gene: TRBJ2-7
CDR3 DNA: TGTGCCAGCAGCCGACACCTCGGACAGGGATACGAGCAGTACTTC
CDR3 protein: CASSRHLGQGYEQYF

D gene: .
V gene: TRBV5-1
clone size: .
J gene: TRBJ2-7
CDR3 DNA: TGCGCCAGCAGCTTGGACAGGCCCTACGAGCAGTACTTC
CDR3 protein: CASSLDRPYEQYF

D gene: .
V gene: TRBV29-1
clone size: few
J gene: TRBJ1-4
CDR3 DNA: TGCAGCGTTGAGACGGAGGGTTCTGAAAAACTGTTTTTT
CDR3 protein: CSVETEGSEKLFF

D gene: .
V gene: TRBV2
clone size: .
J gene: TRBJ1-2
CDR3 DNA: TGTGCCAGCAGGCGCCGGGGGTTAGGCTATGGCTACACCTTC
CDR3 protein: CASRRRGLGYGYTF

D gene: TRBD2
V gene: TRBV7-2
clone size: .
J gene: TRBJ2-5
CDR3 DNA: TGTGCCAGCAGCTCCAGGACGGGAGGGGCAGAGACCCAGTACTTC
CDR3 protein: CASSSRTGGAETQYF

D gene: TRBD1
V gene: TRBV5-4
clone size: .
J gene: TRBJ1-2
CDR3 DNA: TGTGCCAGCAGCTCACAGGGGGCAGATGGCTACACCTTC
CDR3 protein: CASSSQGADGYTF

D gene: TRBD2
V gene: TRBV3-1/TRBV3-2
clone size: .
J gene: TRBJ2-3
CDR3 DNA: TGTGCCAGCAGCCCCCTAGCGGGAGGCCCCCCAGATACGCAGTATTTT
CDR3 protein: CASSPLAGGPPDTQYF

D gene: TRBD1
V gene: TRBV11-2
clone size: .
J gene: TRBJ2-7
CDR3 DNA: TGTGCCAGCAGCCGCTCGGGGGGACAGGGGTCCTACGAGCAGTACTTC
CDR3 protein: CASSRSGGQGSYEQYF

D gene: .
V gene: TRBV12-3/TRBV12-4
clone size: few
J gene: TRBJ1-2
CDR3 DNA: TGTGCCAGCAGTTTCCCTTCCGGAGGCTACACCTTC
CDR3 protein: CASSFPSGGYTF

D gene: .
V gene: TRBV5-1
clone size: .
J gene: TRBJ2-5
CDR3 DNA: TGCGCCAGCAGCCAGGAGGGGACAGCTCACCAAGAGACCCAGTACTTC
CDR3 protein: CASSQEGTAHQETQYF

D gene: TRBD2
V gene: TRBV7-2
clone size: once
J gene: TRBJ2-2
CDR3 DNA: TGTGCCAGCAGTCCCCTTCCCGGGACTAAATTAACCGGGGAGCTGTTTTTT
CDR3 protein: CASSPLPGTKLTGELFF

D gene: .
V gene: TRBV28
clone size: few
J gene: TRBJ2-5
CDR3 DNA: TGTGCCAGCAGTTCCCGGCAGGGATACCCGTACCAAGAGACCCAGTACTTC
CDR3 protein: CASSSRQGYPYQETQYF

D gene: .
V gene: TRBV7-8
clone size: once
J gene: TRBJ1-3
CDR3 DNA: TGTGCCAGCAGCTCTCCCGGTCTAGGCTCTGGAAACACCATATATTTT
CDR3 protein: CASSSPGLGSGNTIYF

D gene: .
V gene: TRBV6-2/TRBV6-3
clone size: .
J gene: TRBJ1-3
CDR3 DNA: TGTGCCAGCAGTTACTCGACTTACCTCTCTGGAAACACCATATATTTT
CDR3 protein: CASSYSTYLSGNTIYF

D gene: TRBD1
V gene: TRBV5-1
clone size: .
J gene: TRBJ2-1
CDR3 DNA: TGCGCCAGCAGTCCCGGGACAGGGTTTGTGAATGAGCAGTTCTTC
CDR3 protein: CASSPGTGFVNEQFF

D gene: TRBD1
V gene: TRBV18
clone size: once
J gene: TRBJ2-7
CDR3 DNA: TGTGCCAGCTCACCAGGAGGACAGGCCGACTACGAGCAGTACTTC
CDR3 protein: CASSPGGQADYEQYF

D gene: .
V gene: TRBV30
clone size: .
J gene: TRBJ1-1
CDR3 DNA: TGTGCCTGGGGAGGACAAAGTTGGAACACTGAAGCTTTCTTT
CDR3 protein: CAWGGQSWNTEAFF

D gene: .
V gene: TRBV18
clone size: .
J gene: TRBJ1-2
CDR3 DNA: TGTGCCAGCTCACCCCAAAGATCTATGAGTGGCTACACCTTC
CDR3 protein: CASSPQRSMSGYTF

D gene: .
V gene: TRBV6-5
clone size: .
J gene: TRBJ2-5
CDR3 DNA: TGTGCCAGCAGAGAGAGGGGGAAAGGGGAGACCCAGTACTTC
CDR3 protein: CASRERGKGETQYF

D gene: .
V gene: TRBV6-5
clone size: .
J gene: TRBJ1-4
CDR3 DNA: TGTGCCAGCAGTCGCACCCCGGGCCATGAAAAACTGTTTTTT
CDR3 protein: CASSRTPGHEKLFF

D gene: .
V gene: TRBV7-2
clone size: .
J gene: TRBJ1-1
CDR3 DNA: TGTGCCAGCAGCACACAGGGCCTTACTGAAGCTTTCTTT
CDR3 protein: CASSTQGLTEAFF

D gene: .
V gene: TRBV7-9
clone size: .
J gene: TRBJ2-2
CDR3 DNA: TGTGCCAGCAGCCCGGTCGACAGGTCGGTTGGGGAGCTGTTTTTT
CDR3 protein: CASSPVDRSVGELFF

D gene: .
V gene: TRBV2
clone size: .
J gene: TRBJ1-5
CDR3 DNA: TGTGCCAGCAGTCTAGGGTATAATCAGCCCCAGCATTTT
CDR3 protein: CASSLGYNQPQHF

D gene: TRBD1
V gene: TRBV2
clone size: .
J gene: TRBJ1-2
CDR3 DNA: TGTGCCAGCAGTGTTTGGGACAGGGGATCGGGTGGCTACACCTTC
CDR3 protein: CASSVWDRGSGGYTF

D gene: .
V gene: TRBV27
clone size: once
J gene: TRBJ2-2
CDR3 DNA: TGTGCCAGCAGTTTGGGGGACACCGGGGAGCTGTTTTTT
CDR3 protein: CASSLGDTGELFF

D gene: .
V gene: TRBV30
clone size: .
J gene: TRBJ1-6
CDR3 DNA: TGTGCCTGGAGTCCGGGGTCAAACTATAATTCACCCCTCCACTTT
CDR3 protein: CAWSPGSNYNSPLHF

D gene: .
V gene: TRBV6-2/TRBV6-3
clone size: .
J gene: TRBJ1-5
CDR3 DNA: TGTGCCAGCAGTTACCGGTTCGTAAGGATTGATCGGCAGCCCCAGCATTTT
CDR3 protein: CASSYRFVRIDRQPQHF